This T cell receptor (beta chain) was found in a study of blood T cells in healthy people across ages. A J-beta primer mix and a sample-barcoded 5' primer were used in a second PCR of about 7 to 12 cycles. In TCRdb, the 5' RACE reads were re-called with MiXCR into one record per CDR3 protein. This sample has 700,000 or so distinct CDR3 sequences, with about 20% found just once. There are 16 residues in the CDR3. Trimming cost V 0 bases and J 4 bases; bases outside gene matches: 8. Germline assignment: CDR1 SGHRS and CDR2 YFSETQ. This receptor was obtained from a man between 70 and 80 years old in good health. The chain combines TRBV5-1 with TRBJ2-3, with TRBD2 matching 7 bases. Source material: blood. CDR3: CASSLGGGGGADTQYF. The CDR3 nucleotides read TGCGCCAGCAGCTTGGGTGGCGGGGGTGGAGCAGATACGCAGTATTTT.